One sample yielded the 18 T cell receptor beta chains listed below, sequenced in a study of T cell responses to AZD1222 COVID-19 vaccine. Data came from immunoSEQ multiplex PCR; TCRdb stores just in-frame clones and leaves some out. The table records around 50,000 clones, 89% of them present only once. The material sequenced was peripheral blood, taken 28 days after the second AZD1222 dose. The receptors come from an adult who received the AZD1222 COVID-19 vaccine.

This chain links TRBV7-6 with TRBJ1-3; D is ambiguous. The CDR3 is 16 amino acids. In germline, CDR1 is SGHVS, CDR2 FNYEAQ. Trimming took 1 base from V and 0 from J, leaving 10 bases between them. CDR3 DNA sequence: TGTGCCAGCAGCTTAGGTGGTGCTAGCTCTGGAAACACCATATATTTT. It codes for CASSLGGASSGNTIYF.

The chain joins TRBV19 to TRBJ1-2; 11 bases match TRBD1. The CDR3 runs 15 residues. The junction had 8 bases not matched to a gene; V was cut back by 5 bases and J by 6 bases. Germline V gene sequence: CDR1 LNHDA, CDR2 SQIVND (reference sequence). CDR3: CASSPNRDRGNGYTF. The CDR3 nucleotides are TGTGCCAGTAGTCCCAACCGGGACAGGGGGAATGGCTACACCTTC.

This clone has just one count. This chain links TRBV10-3 with TRBJ1-5; D gene uncertain. Per germline, CDR1 ENHRY and CDR2 SYGVKD. V lost 5 bases and J 1 base, leaving 3 bases between the germline ends. CDR3 size: 12 residues. The CDR3, as DNA: TGTGCCATCAGTTCGAGCAATCAGCCCCAGCATTTT. Amino acids: CAISSSNQPQHF.

The chain joins TRBV11-2 to TRBJ1-1; 7 positions match TRBD1. Unmatched junction bases numbered 12, after V lost 5 bases and J lost 0 bases. There are 17 residues in the CDR3. CDR1 and CDR2 (germline): SGHAT, FQNNGV. CDR3 residues: CASSATGTESLNTEAFF. In DNA form, the CDR3 reads TGTGCCAGCAGCGCTACCGGGACAGAGAGTCTGAACACTGAAGCTTTCTTT.

V gene TRBV6-5 combines with J gene TRBJ1-2; the match to TRBD1 covers 8 bases. Germline assignment: CDR1 MNHEY and CDR2 SVGAGI. CDR3 length: 13 amino acids. J was trimmed by 6 bases and V by 4 bases; bases with no gene match: 4. The CDR3 loop reads CASSFTDRDGYTF. The CDR3 DNA reads as TGTGCCAGCAGTTTCACGGACAGGGATGGCTACACCTTC.

The CDR3, as DNA: TGTGCCAGCAGCTTGGCCGGGACAGCCAGCTATGGCTACACCTTC. It translates to CASSLAGTASYGYTF. V and J are TRBV5-5 and TRBJ1-2, with 7 positions matching TRBD1. J was trimmed by 4 bases and V by 0 bases; bases with no gene match: 6. CDR1 is SGHKS and CDR2 is YYEKEE in the germline V gene (reference sequence). The CDR3 has 15 amino acids.

The V call is TRBV6-5, the J call TRBJ1-1; D is undetermined. Looked up from germline, CDR1 is MNHEY and CDR2 is SVGAGI. The CDR3 consists of 14 residues. Trimming shortened V by 4 bases and J by 1 base, and 10 bases separated the two germline ends. The CDR3 bases are TGTGCCAGCAGTTCCCTCAAGGGGAACACTGAAGCTTTCTTT. It codes for CASSSLKGNTEAFF.

This clone was detected a few times. The J gene is TRBJ1-3, the V gene TRBV18, with D possibly being TRBD1 (5 bases). Germline V gene data show CDR1 as KGHSH and CDR2 as LQKENI. This CDR3 is built from 16 residues. The V and J ends lost 0 bases and 0 bases respectively, with 9 bases between them. DNA for the CDR3: TGTGCCAGCTCACCACCGTCAAGGGGCTCTGGAAACACCATATATTTT. It specifies CASSPPSRGSGNTIYF. Supplemented by reference TRBV18 and TRBJ1-3, the full variable domain reads NAGVMQNPRHLVRRRGQEARLRCSPMKGHSHVYWYRQLPEEGLKFMVYLQKENIIDESGMPKERFSAEFPKEGPSILRIQQVVRGDSAAYFCASSPPSRGSGNTIYFGEGSWLTVV.

This clone was found a few times. The J gene is TRBJ1-1, the V gene TRBV7-9; 7 nucleotides align to TRBD1. The germline gives CDR1 SEHNR, CDR2 FQNEAQ (reference sequence). This CDR3 spans 16 amino acids. V lost 1 base, J lost 7 bases, and 12 bases stayed unmatched. The CDR3 loop is CASSLVGLGGVLEAFF. The CDR3, as DNA: TGTGCCAGCAGCTTAGTCGGTCTAGGGGGCGTTCTTGAAGCTTTCTTT.

The CDR3 reads CAISGTDTDTQYF. The DNA for the CDR3 is TGTGCCATCAGTGGAACAGACACAGATACGCAGTATTTT. This chain connects TRBV10-3 to TRBJ2-3; D is ambiguous. This CDR3 region has 13 residues. Trimming took off 4 bases at V and 2 bases at J, with 7 bases between the two ends. Germline loops: CDR1 ENHRY, CDR2 SYGVKD.

J is TRBJ2-5 and V is TRBV27; D not resolved. The ends were cut back, 6 bases at V and 2 bases at J, with 4 bases in the middle. Germline V gene lookup returns CDR1 MNHEY and CDR2 SMNVEV (reference sequence). The CDR3 runs to 11 residues. CDR3 sequence reads: CASRPQETQYF. CDR3 bases: TGTGCCAGCAGACCGCAAGAGACCCAGTACTTC.

This clone has just one count. The DNA of the CDR3 is TGTGCCAGCAGCTTAGCGTTAGTATCACAGATCTCCTACAATGAGCAGTTCTTC. Protein sequence: CASSLALVSQISYNEQFF. V gene TRBV7-6 combines with J gene TRBJ2-1; D gene uncertain. Trimming left V 0 bases short and J 0 bases short, with 15 bases between. The CDR3 is 18 residues long. Germline V gene sequence: CDR1 SGHVS, CDR2 FNYEAQ.

The V call is TRBV7-2, the J call TRBJ2-7; D is possibly TRBD2 (6 bases). This CDR3 region has 12 residues. V gave up 5 bases and J gave up 7 bases, with 12 bases separating them. Germline assignment: CDR1 SGHTA and CDR2 FQGNSA. The CDR3 DNA reads as TGTGCCAGCAGCGCGCCTGGGGGGGAGCAGTACTTC. This encodes CASSAPGGEQYF.

The chain has TRBV10-3 and TRBJ2-7, with 14 nucleotides matching TRBD2. This CDR3 has 17 amino acids. Germline CDR1 ENHRY, CDR2 SYGVKD. Unmatched junction bases numbered 8, after V lost 5 bases and J lost 2 bases. In DNA, the CDR3 is TGTGCCATCAGTTCCGGGACTAGCGGGGGATCGACCTACGAGCAGTACTTC. Its translation is CAISSGTSGGSTYEQYF.

This chain joins TRBV20-1 and TRBJ2-7, with D tentatively TRBD1 (5 bases). This CDR3 spans 11 amino acids. CDR1 and CDR2 from the germline V gene are DFQATT and SNEGSKA (reference sequence). V lost 3 bases to trimming and J lost 6 bases, with 9 bases between them. The CDR3 region has the DNA TGCAGTGCTAGTGTAGGGGCCGAGCAGTACTTC. This sequence encodes CSASVGAEQYF.

This rearrangement joins TRBV6-2 or TRBV6-3 to TRBJ2-3; 9 nucleotides agree with TRBD2. Trimming at V came to 0 bases and at J to 2 bases, leaving 6 bases not matched to a gene. This CDR3 is 17 amino acids long. Germline CDR1 reads MNHEY; CDR2 reads SVGEGT. The CDR3 loop reads CASSYSTREGPTDTQYF. For the CDR3, the DNA is TGTGCCAGCAGTTACTCGACGCGGGAGGGCCCCACAGATACGCAGTATTTT.

The chain is built from TRBV5-1 and TRBJ1-1; 7 positions match TRBD1. The V gene end was trimmed by 4 bases and the J gene end by 1 base; junction bases not matched to a gene: 4. The CDR3 is 14 residues long. Germline CDR1 is SGHRS and CDR2 is YFSETQ. The CDR3 loop is CASSLGTANTEAFF. The CDR3 DNA follows: TGCGCCAGCAGCCTCGGGACAGCGAACACTGAAGCTTTCTTT.

The V call is TRBV19, the J call TRBJ2-3; tentative D call: TRBD1 (6 bases). Trimming shortened V by 4 bases and J by 6 bases, and 14 bases separated the two germline ends. Germline-derived CDR1 and CDR2 are LNHDA and SQIVND (reference sequence). This CDR3 region has 14 residues. CDR3: CASSTLQGRDTQYF. The CDR3 DNA reads as TGTGCCAGTAGTACTCTACAGGGCCGGGATACGCAGTATTTT. Complete variable domain (other parts from reference TRBV19 and TRBJ2-3): DGGITQSPKYLFRKEGQNVTLSCEQNLNHDAMYWYRQDPGQGLRLIYYSQIVNDFQKGDIAEGYSVSREKKESFPLTVTSAQKNPTAFYLCASSTLQGRDTQYFGPGTRLTVL.